This entry lists 27 T cell receptor beta chains sequenced from one sample in a study of T cell repertoires in cytomegalovirus infection. Via MiXCR, TCRdb re-called the reads, giving one row per CDR3 protein. The repertoire holds approximately 700,000 distinct CDR3 sequences, with roughly a third as singletons. The sample comprised PBMCs. The receptors were gathered from a human donor in good health (CMV status not recorded). Some clones in this sample may be carry-over from other donors' samples.

The genes are TRBV4-2 and TRBJ1-4, with a weak D call TRBD1 (5 bases). The length of the CDR3 is 14 residues. The germline V and J ends were trimmed by 2 bases and 8 bases, with 12 bases remaining between them. CDR1 is LGHNA and CDR2 is YNFKEQ in the germline V gene. The CDR3 DNA is TGTGCCAGCAGCCAATCCCAGGGAAGGGAAAAACTGTTTTTT. Translation gives CASSQSQGREKLFF.

This clonotype has only a few counts. V is TRBV7-3 and J is TRBJ2-1; D uncertain. Germline CDR1 SGHTA, CDR2 FQGTGA. This CDR3 contains 15 residues. V lost 6 bases and J 4 bases, leaving 16 bases between the germline ends. The CDR3 region is CASSDGFDQYNEQFF. CDR3 nucleotide sequence: TGTGCCAGCAGTGACGGCTTCGACCAGTACAATGAGCAGTTCTTC. The full variable domain, in which reference TRBV7-3 and TRBJ2-1 provide the parts outside the CDR3, is GAGVSQTPSNKVTEKGKYVELRCDPISGHTALYWYRQSLGQGPEFLIYFQGTGAADDSGLPNDRFFAVRPEGSVSTLKIQRTERGDSAVYLCASSDGFDQYNEQFFGPGTRLTVL.

Written as DNA, the CDR3 is TGTGCCAGCAGCCGGACAGCGACGAACACTGAAGCTTTCTTT. Protein product: CASSRTATNTEAFF. The chain has TRBV11-2 and TRBJ1-1; tentatively, D is TRBD1 (6 bases). Germline values: CDR1 SGHAT, CDR2 FQNNGV. CDR3 size: 14 residues. The germline V and J ends were trimmed by 5 bases and 1 base, with 11 bases remaining between them.

The V and J genes are TRBV27 and TRBJ2-7, with 9 nucleotides matching TRBD1. Germline-derived CDR1 and CDR2 are MNHEY and SMNVEV (reference sequence). V lost 2 bases, J lost 3 bases, and 2 bases stayed unmatched. This CDR3 region has 14 residues. Here the CDR3 reads CASSLATGGYEQYF. DNA for the CDR3: TGTGCCAGCAGTTTAGCGACAGGGGGCTACGAGCAGTACTTC.

The J gene is TRBJ1-1, the V gene TRBV11-2; D is unresolved. The germline V gene has CDR1 SGHAT and CDR2 FQNNGV. This CDR3 contains 14 residues. V dropped 5 bases and J dropped 1 base, with 11 bases sitting between them. CDR3 loop: CASSRLTQNTEAFF. DNA of the CDR3: TGTGCCAGCAGCCGGCTGACACAGAACACTGAAGCTTTCTTT.

This clonotype was counted only a few times. The CDR3 loop reads CASSLRRGIYGYTF. The CDR3 nucleotides are TGTGCCAGCAGTTTAAGGAGGGGCATCTATGGCTACACCTTC. The chain recombines TRBV28 with TRBJ1-2, with a possible D match to TRBD1 (5 bases). Deletions cut 2 bases from V and 4 bases from J, with 11 bases between. Germline V gene lookup returns CDR1 MDHEN and CDR2 SYDVKM. CDR3 length equals 14 residues.

The chain uses TRBV5-8 and TRBJ2-1; 7 positions agree with TRBD2. CDR3 length: 17 amino acids. Germline V gene lookup returns CDR1 SGHTS and CDR2 YDEGEE. After removal of 0 bases from V and 10 bases from J, the junction contained 16 bases not matched to a gene. CDR3 in amino acids: CASSLVGGDAGPVEQFF. The CDR3, as DNA: TGTGCCAGCAGCTTGGTGGGGGGGGACGCTGGTCCGGTAGAGCAGTTCTTC.

This clonotype came up a few times. The chain carries TRBV5-6 and TRBJ2-7; 9 positions match TRBD2. Germline loops: CDR1 SGHDT, CDR2 YYEEEE. V lost 0 bases and J lost 0; bases outside the gene matches: 7. CDR3 length equals 17 residues. CDR3 residues: CASSLAKTSGSSYEQYF. CDR3 nucleotides: TGTGCCAGCAGCTTGGCCAAGACTAGCGGAAGCTCCTACGAGCAGTACTTC.

In regard to this clonotype: This may arise from a read error, as a much more abundant clone is one base away. V usage is TRBV7-2 and J usage is TRBJ1-1; no firm D call. Germline lookup yields CDR1 SGHTA and CDR2 FQGNSA. The length of the CDR3 is 14 residues. CDR3 nucleotides: TGTGCCAGCAGCCGAACAGCGAGTTCCACTGACGCTTTCTTT. Residues: CASSRTASSTDAFF.

The sample holds a few counts of this clonotype. V gene TRBV7-9 combines with J gene TRBJ2-5; either TRBD1 or TRBD2 may fit D (5 bases each). Germline values: CDR1 SEHNR, CDR2 FQNEAQ (reference sequence). V was shortened by 4 bases and J by 3 bases, with 18 bases between the two germline ends. CDR3 length equals 16 residues. CDR3 sequence reads: CASSWGPHHVKETQYF. CDR3 in DNA: TGTGCCAGCAGCTGGGGACCTCACCATGTTAAAGAGACCCAGTACTTC.

The chain uses TRBV7-2 and TRBJ2-1; tentative D call: TRBD1 (5 bases). The CDR3 has 15 residues. Trimming shortened V by 1 base and J by 7 bases, and 14 bases separated the two germline ends. The germline gives CDR1 SGHTA, CDR2 FQGNSA. The CDR3 region has the DNA TGTGCCAGCAGCTTAGTAGGGGCCGTGGGAAATGAGCAGTTCTTC. Translated, it gives CASSLVGAVGNEQFF.

This clonotype was counted only a few times. The V gene is TRBV7-6, the J gene TRBJ1-4; D not resolved. This CDR3 comprises 15 residues. The germline V and J ends were trimmed by 3 bases and 0 bases, with 8 bases remaining between them. Germline CDR1 is SGHVS and CDR2 is FNYEAQ. The CDR3 coding sequence is TGTGCCAGCAGCTTCGGGTCTGCAACTAATGAAAAACTGTTTTTT. Translating gives CASSFGSATNEKLFF.

V usage is TRBV11-2 and J usage is TRBJ2-7, with TRBD2 matching 7 bases. This CDR3 contains 14 residues. J was trimmed by 0 bases and V by 2 bases; bases with no gene match: 1. Germline CDR1 and CDR2: SGHAT and FQNNGV. CDR3 amino acids: CASSLQRDSYEQYF. The CDR3 DNA is TGTGCCAGCAGCTTACAGCGGGACTCCTACGAGCAGTACTTC.

This chain links TRBV5-6 with TRBJ1-1; D is unresolved. CDR1 is SGHDT and CDR2 is YYEEEE in the germline V gene. The ends were cut back, 0 bases at V and 1 base at J, with 10 bases in the middle. The CDR3 length is 15 residues. CDR3: CASSLGGRPNTEAFF. The CDR3 nucleotides read TGTGCCAGCAGCTTGGGTGGGCGTCCGAACACTGAAGCTTTCTTT.

This clonotype appeared once. No conserved phenylalanine or tryptophan is present at the end of the CDR3, so a read error is the likely explanation. The CDR3 reads CASSIFGTSGEETQYI. The CDR3 DNA reads TGTGCCAGTAGTATTTTCGGGACTAGCGGGGAAGAGACCCAGTACATC. The rearrangement joins TRBV19 to TRBJ2-5; TRBD2 matches at 13 bases. Per the germline V gene, CDR1 is LNHDA and CDR2 is SQIVND (reference sequence). The CDR3 totals 16 residues. V shed 3 bases and J 3 bases; nucleotides not matched to a gene: 4.

The J gene is TRBJ2-7, the V gene TRBV7-2; D possibly matches TRBD1 or TRBD2 (5 bases each). Germline V gives CDR1 SGHTA, CDR2 FQGNSA. The CDR3 spans 15 residues. V lost 7 bases and J lost 0, with 16 bases in between. Written as DNA, the CDR3 is TGTGCCAGCAACCGTCCGGGACGCAGCTCCTACGAGCAGTACTTC. This gives the protein CASNRPGRSSYEQYF.

The chain is built from TRBV6-5 and TRBJ1-2; 12 bases are shared with TRBD1. The CDR3 runs to 17 residues. V shed 2 bases and J 8 bases; nucleotides not matched to a gene: 12. Looked up from germline, CDR1 is MNHEY and CDR2 is SVGAGI. DNA for the CDR3: TGTGCCAGCAGTTACAGGGACAGGGGGCGCCGGTCGGGGGGCTACACCTTC. Its protein is CASSYRDRGRRSGGYTF.

This rearrangement joins TRBV20-1 to TRBJ1-1; TRBD1 is a possible D gene (5 bases). Germline CDR1 reads DFQATT; CDR2 reads SNEGSKA (reference sequence). The CDR3 contains 15 residues. V lost 0 bases and J 4 bases, leaving 15 bases between the germline ends. The CDR3 nucleotides read TGCAGTGCTAGAGATCAAGGAGGGGTTTTCACTGAAGCTTTCTTT. Encoded protein: CSARDQGGVFTEAFF.

The rearrangement uses TRBV9 and TRBJ1-5; maybe TRBD1 (5 bases). V gave up 5 bases and J gave up 9 bases, with 18 bases separating them. CDR3 size: 14 residues. Germline V gene lookup returns CDR1 SGDLS and CDR2 YYNGEE. The CDR3 region is CASSADSDLRPQHF. The CDR3 DNA sequence: TGTGCCAGCAGTGCCGACAGTGACCTACGGCCCCAGCATTTT.

This clonotype was counted between two and nine times. The chain couples TRBV7-8 to TRBJ2-1, with TRBD2 matching over 10 bases. V shed 2 bases and J 0 bases; nucleotides not matched to a gene: 7. The CDR3 covers 18 residues. Germline CDR1 reads SGHVS; CDR2 reads FQNEAQ. DNA of the CDR3: TGTGCCAGCAGCTTAAAGCGGGAGGGCCGCGGCTCCTACAATGAGCAGTTCTTC. Translated, it gives CASSLKREGRGSYNEQFF.

The V call is TRBV28, the J call TRBJ1-2, with 10 bases matching TRBD1. This CDR3 is 16 amino acids long. Germline CDR1 and CDR2: MDHEN and SYDVKM. Trimming cost V 7 bases and J 0 bases; bases outside gene matches: 8. CDR3 DNA sequence: TGTGCCAGCAACCCGACAGGGGGCGCCTCTAACTATGGCTACACCTTC. This encodes CASNPTGGASNYGYTF.

The CDR3 DNA reads TGTGCCAGCAACCGCCCGGGACAGGGTAACTATGGCTACACCTTC. Amino acids: CASNRPGQGNYGYTF. The rearrangement joins TRBV28 to TRBJ1-2, with 9 bases lining up with TRBD1. The CDR3 contains 15 residues. Unmatched junction bases numbered 7, after V lost 7 bases and J lost 1 base. CDR1 and CDR2 (germline): MDHEN, SYDVKM.

The V gene is TRBV5-4, the J gene TRBJ1-3, with 8 bases lining up with TRBD1. The germline V gene has CDR1 SGHNT and CDR2 YYREEE (reference sequence). Trimming took 0 bases from V and 3 from J; bases not matched to a gene: 5. This CDR3 spans 16 amino acids. CDR3 sequence (DNA): TGTGCCAGCAGCTTGGATCAGGGGGCTTTTGGAAACACCATATATTTT. Protein: CASSLDQGAFGNTIYF.

This clonotype was found many times. This chain links TRBV7-2 with TRBJ2-7, with 9 bases matching TRBD1. This CDR3 has 15 residues. The V gene end was trimmed by 5 bases and the J gene end by 7 bases; junction bases not matched to a gene: 12. Germline CDR1 SGHTA, CDR2 FQGNSA. CDR3 nucleotides: TGTGCCAGCAGCCGCCACCGGGACAGGGCAACAGAGCAGTACTTC. Residues: CASSRHRDRATEQYF.

This chain joins TRBV29-1 and TRBJ1-5; D possibly corresponds to TRBD1 (6 bases). The CDR3 length is 13 residues. Deletions cut 6 bases from V and 7 bases from J, with 16 bases between. Germline loops: CDR1 SQVTM, CDR2 ANQGSEA. CDR3 in DNA: TGCAGCGTGAGTGGGCAGGGGTCACAGCCCCAGCATTTT. Amino acid sequence: CSVSGQGSQPQHF.

The chain employs TRBV4-1 and TRBJ2-1; D not certain. Trimming stripped 1 base from V and 0 bases from J, with 13 bases between. Germline V gene data show CDR1 as MGHRA and CDR2 as YSYEKL. The CDR3 runs 17 residues. CDR3 nucleotides: TGCGCCAGCAGCCAAGTTCTCCTACAACTCTCCTACAATGAGCAGTTCTTC. Encoded protein: CASSQVLLQLSYNEQFF.

This clonotype was counted between two and nine times. V gene TRBV6-5 combines with J gene TRBJ1-3; the D is unclear. CDR3 length: 15 residues. Trimming pared 6 bases from V and 4 bases from J, leaving 16 bases between. Germline-derived CDR1 and CDR2 are MNHEY and SVGAGI. This chain's CDR3 is CASSPLRAGGNTIYF. The DNA for the CDR3 is TGTGCCAGCAGCCCCCTACGAGCGGGAGGAAACACCATATATTTT.